This entry lists 16 T cell receptor beta chains sequenced from one sample in a study of blood T cell repertoires in COVID-19. Assay: immunoSEQ multiplex PCR; the TCRdb copy retains only in-frame clones and omits some. The table includes 250,000 to 300,000 clones, over 75% detected once. The sample consisted of peripheral blood. The receptors stem from a woman aged 55-69 years with acute or convalescent COVID-19.

The chain joins TRBV23-1 to TRBJ2-2; the match to TRBD1 covers 7 bases. TRBV23-1 is an ORF for which the function is uncertain. CDR3 length: 13 residues. The V gene end was trimmed by 10 bases and the J gene end by 0 bases; junction bases not matched to a gene: 2. The CDR3 bases are TGCGCCATAGGACAGGCGAACACCGGGGAGCTGTTTTTT. Translating gives CAIGQANTGELFF.

CDR3 in DNA: TGTGCCAGCAGTGCCGGGGGGGCTTCGAGGGGCTACACCTTC. Translation gives CASSAGGASRGYTF. V and J are TRBV2 and TRBJ1-2, with a possible D match to TRBD1 (6 bases). Germline CDR1 reads SNHLY; CDR2 reads FYNNEI. V lost 4 bases to trimming and J lost 8 bases, with 17 bases between them. This CDR3 comprises 14 residues.

This rearrangement joins TRBV4-3 to TRBJ1-1; unclear D gene. V was pared by 0 bases and J by 12 bases, with 20 bases between. Germline CDR1 and CDR2: LGHNA and YSLEER. CDR3 size: 15 residues. CDR3 bases: TGCGCCAGCAGCCAAGAGGCTCTGCCTCGGAGTGTTACTTTCTTT. Translated: CASSQEALPRSVTFF.

The genes are TRBV7-9 and TRBJ2-1, with TRBD2 matching over 14 bases. J gave up 6 bases and V 3 bases, and 4 bases lay outside the gene matches. The CDR3 is 16 amino acids. Looked up from germline, CDR1 is SEHNR and CDR2 is FQNEAQ (reference sequence). CDR3 nucleotides: TGTGCCAGCAGCTTGAAAGGACTAGCGGGAGGCAATGAGCAGTTCTTC. Translated, it gives CASSLKGLAGGNEQFF.

V gene TRBV6-2 or TRBV6-3 combines with J gene TRBJ2-1; D is possibly TRBD1 (5 bases). CDR3 length equals 13 residues. Germline-derived CDR1 and CDR2 are MNHEY and SVGEGT. V was clipped by 4 bases and J by 4 bases, with 8 bases between them. The CDR3 reads CASSLTVYNEQFF. The CDR3 bases are TGTGCCAGCAGTTTGACAGTATACAATGAGCAGTTCTTC.

The chain has TRBV6-6 and TRBJ2-5, with D possibly being TRBD2 (5 bases). Per germline, CDR1 MNHNY and CDR2 SVGAGI (reference sequence). The CDR3 spans 14 residues. Trimming left V 2 bases short and J 4 bases short, with 11 bases between. CDR3 protein: CASSYTPTRETQYF. The CDR3 DNA reads as TGTGCCAGCAGTTACACACCAACTAGAGAGACCCAGTACTTC.

This chain links TRBV19 with TRBJ1-5; D might be TRBD1 (5 bases). Germline CDR1 reads LNHDA; CDR2 reads SQIVND (reference sequence). The CDR3 has 17 amino acids. Trimming took 1 base from V and 0 from J, leaving 13 bases between them. The CDR3: CASSIGSHRNSNQPQHF. The CDR3 DNA follows: TGTGCCAGTAGTATAGGATCCCACAGGAATAGCAATCAGCCCCAGCATTTT.

The V call is TRBV7-9, the J call TRBJ1-4; 7 bases match TRBD1. After removal of 5 bases from V and 8 bases from J, the junction contained 11 bases not matched to a gene. From germline, CDR1 is SEHNR and CDR2 FQNEAQ (reference sequence). The CDR3 is 15 residues long. CDR3 nucleotides: TGTGCCAGCAGCCCCAAGGGGGCGACGGGGGAAAAACTGTTTTTT. This translates into CASSPKGATGEKLFF.

On this clone itself: Other DNA sequences from this sample encode an identical CDR3 as well. The rearrangement uses TRBV9 and TRBJ1-2, with D possibly being TRBD1 (6 bases). V lost 0 bases and J lost 4, with 10 bases in between. Germline-derived CDR1 and CDR2 are SGDLS and YYNGEE. The CDR3 contains 14 residues. The DNA for the CDR3 is TGTGCCAGCAGCGTAGCACAGGGTGGCTATGGCTACACCTTC. Protein: CASSVAQGGYGYTF. Combining the CDR3 with reference TRBV9 and TRBJ1-2 gives the whole variable domain DSGVTQTPKHLITATGQRVTLRCSPRSGDLSVYWYQQSLDQGLQFLIQYYNGEERAKGNILERFSAQQFPDLHSELNLSSLELGDSALYFCASSVAQGGYGYTFGSGTRLTVV.

Here the CDR3 reads CASSYLETVNTEAFF. CDR3 sequence (DNA): TGTGCCAGCAGTTACTTAGAGACAGTAAACACTGAAGCTTTCTTT. The V call is TRBV6-6, the J call TRBJ1-1; D might be TRBD1 (5 bases). This CDR3 is built from 15 residues. V lost 1 base, J lost 2 bases, and 11 bases lay in between. The germline gives CDR1 MNHNY, CDR2 SVGAGI (reference sequence).

The table lists this clone with a few counts. The rearrangement uses TRBV7-3 and TRBJ2-1; D remains ambiguous. The CDR3 is 11 amino acids. Germline CDR1 and CDR2: SGHTA and FQGTGA. V dropped 5 bases and J dropped 7 bases, with 6 bases sitting between them. The chain's CDR3 is CASSLRNEQFF. The CDR3, as DNA: TGTGCCAGCAGCCTCCGGAATGAGCAGTTCTTC.

The V and J genes are TRBV19 and TRBJ1-5; 8 positions match TRBD1. The CDR3 consists of 17 residues. From germline, CDR1 is LNHDA and CDR2 SQIVND (reference sequence). V gave up 3 bases and J gave up 2 bases; unmatched junction bases: 9. Here the CDR3 DNA reads TGTGCCAGTAGTATTCGCCTTCCGGGACAGGGCAATCAGCCCCAGCATTTT. Protein sequence: CASSIRLPGQGNQPQHF.

J is TRBJ2-7 and V is TRBV5-1, with 11 bases lining up with TRBD1. Germline CDR1 and CDR2: SGHRS and YFSETQ. The V segment lost 0 bases and the J segment 3 bases; nucleotides outside the gene matches: 5. The CDR3 spans 16 residues. CDR3 sequence reads: CASSLGPGTGGYEQYF. The CDR3 DNA reads as TGCGCCAGCAGCTTGGGGCCCGGGACAGGGGGCTACGAGCAGTACTTC.

V is TRBV5-1 and J is TRBJ2-7; D is perhaps TRBD1 (5 bases). This CDR3 region has 15 residues. Germline loops: CDR1 SGHRS, CDR2 YFSETQ. V lost 0 bases and J lost 4, with 14 bases in between. The CDR3 reads CASSLVVGEGYEQYF. The CDR3 DNA sequence: TGCGCCAGCAGCTTGGTGGTAGGGGAAGGGTACGAGCAGTACTTC.

The chain couples TRBV29-1 to TRBJ2-1; 10 positions match TRBD1. The CDR3 is 13 residues long. V lost 5 bases, J lost 3 bases, and 1 base stayed unmatched. The germline V gene encodes CDR1 SQVTM and CDR2 ANQGSEA. The CDR3 region is CSVRDRGYNEQFF. The CDR3 nucleotides read TGCAGCGTTAGGGACAGGGGCTACAATGAGCAGTTCTTC.

This sequence joins TRBV5-4 and TRBJ2-5; weak D call: TRBD2 (6 bases). V gave up 0 bases and J gave up 4 bases, with 16 bases separating them. The CDR3 has 16 residues. Germline V gene sequence: CDR1 SGHNT, CDR2 YYREEE (reference sequence). CDR3 sequence reads: CASSLESSVRGETQYF. The DNA of the CDR3 is TGTGCCAGCAGCTTGGAGTCTAGCGTGCGAGGAGAGACCCAGTACTTC.